This is a list of T cell receptor beta chains from one sample in a study of beta chain features in type 1 diabetes. Sequencing used immunoSEQ multiplex PCR; TCRdb keeps in-frame clones, though not all of them. In the table there are hundreds of thousands of clones, 13% of which are singletons. Source material: naive CD4+ T cells from blood. The receptor source for this set is a man younger than 30 with type 1 diabetes. Both conserved end residues are part of each CDR3. A D gene is named only where the DNA matches it firmly. Rows give clone size only sometimes, using once, few, many, or a class for an expanded clone.

>TRBV18|TRBD1|TRBJ1-1|NA
CASSLDRVNTEAFF
TGTGCCAGCTCTCTAGACAGGGTGAACACTGAAGCTTTCTTT
>TRBV9|TRBD1|TRBJ1-2|NA
CASSVDGFGQGYRGYTF
TGTGCCAGCAGCGTAGATGGTTTTGGACAGGGGTATCGTGGCTACACCTTC
>TRBV14|NA|TRBJ1-1|NA
CASSGGGTEAFF
TGTGCCAGCAGCGGGGGGGGCACTGAAGCTTTCTTT
>TRBV5-4|NA|TRBJ1-2|few
CASSLNGGGIYGYTF
TGTGCCAGCAGCTTGAACGGGGGCGGAATCTATGGCTACACCTTC
>TRBV6-5|NA|TRBJ1-1|few
CASRDVTANTEAFF
TGTGCCAGCAGAGACGTGACAGCGAACACTGAAGCTTTCTTT
>TRBV7-6|NA|TRBJ1-1|NA
CASSPGTANTEAFF
TGTGCCAGCAGCCCCGGGACGGCCAACACTGAAGCTTTCTTT
>TRBV7-9|NA|TRBJ1-1|few
CASSPGTTDAEAFF
TGTGCCAGCAGCCCGGGGACTACGGACGCTGAAGCTTTCTTT
>TRBV4-1|TRBD1|TRBJ2-5|NA
CASSQGLGQRMETQYF
TGCGCCAGCAGCCAAGGTCTGGGACAGCGAATGGAGACCCAGTACTTC
>TRBV7-2|NA|TRBJ2-2|few
CASSLVEGAGELFF
TGTGCCAGCAGCTTAGTGGAGGGGGCCGGGGAGCTGTTTTTT
>TRBV5-4|NA|TRBJ2-7|few
CASSFGYEQYF
TGTGCCAGCAGCTTCGGGTACGAGCAGTACTTC
>TRBV18|NA|TRBJ1-1|few
CASSPPSGTNTEAFF
TGTGCCAGCTCACCACCCAGTGGGACGAACACTGAAGCTTTCTTT
>TRBV5-1|TRBD1|TRBJ1-3|NA
CASSPGQVGNTIYF
TGCGCCAGCAGCCCCGGACAGGTTGGAAACACCATATATTTT
>TRBV5-1|TRBD2|TRBJ2-1|NA
CASSLGGTSGYNEQFF
TGCGCCAGCAGCTTGGGCGGGACTAGCGGATATAATGAGCAGTTCTTC
>TRBV29-1|NA|TRBJ1-5|NA
CSVIGSYNQPQHF
TGCAGCGTTATAGGCAGCTACAATCAGCCCCAGCATTTT
>TRBV13|NA|TRBJ1-3|few
CASSLYGVSGNTIYF
TGTGCCAGCAGCTTATATGGAGTCTCTGGAAACACCATATATTTT
>TRBV7-6|NA|TRBJ2-1|once
CASSRTGNEQFF
TGTGCCAGCAGCCGGACTGGGAATGAGCAGTTCTTC
>TRBV6-5|TRBD1|TRBJ1-1|NA
CASSPDRGNTEAFF
TGTGCCAGCAGCCCCGACAGGGGGAACACTGAAGCTTTCTTT
>TRBV10-3|NA|TRBJ2-5|NA
CAISSGTTQETQYF
TGTGCCATCAGTTCCGGGACAACCCAAGAGACCCAGTACTTC
>TRBV4-2|NA|TRBJ2-4|NA
CASSQEEQTIKNIQYF
TGTGCCAGCAGCCAAGAAGAACAGACCATTAAAAACATTCAGTACTTC
>TRBV5-1|NA|TRBJ1-5|few
CASSLGAGNQPQHF
TGCGCCAGCAGCTTGGGGGCAGGGAATCAGCCCCAGCATTTT
>TRBV5-4|TRBD1|TRBJ1-2|few
CASSLLTRQGSYGYTF
TGTGCCAGCAGCTTGTTGACCCGACAGGGGAGCTATGGCTACACCTTC
>TRBV10-3|NA|TRBJ2-3|NA
CAISEGTNFVDTQYF
TGTGCCATCAGTGAGGGGACCAACTTTGTGGATACGCAGTATTTT
>TRBV4-1|TRBD2|TRBJ2-5|NA
CASSQDRVAGGQETQYF
TGCGCCAGCAGCCAAGATCGGGTAGCGGGGGGACAAGAGACCCAGTACTTC
>TRBV18|TRBD1|TRBJ1-1|NA
CASSPPDRAPFF
TGTGCCAGCTCACCACCGGACAGGGCCCCTTTCTTT
>TRBV4-1|TRBD1|TRBJ2-7|NA
CASSQYEGQKVYEQYF
TGCGCCAGCAGCCAATACGAGGGACAGAAAGTCTACGAGCAGTACTTC
>TRBV7-2|NA|TRBJ1-2|few
CASSPDINYGYTF
TGTGCCAGCAGCCCAGACATAAACTATGGCTACACCTTC
>TRBV18|NA|TRBJ2-2|NA
CASSLSGTDVGELFF
TGTGCCAGCTCACTTTCCGGGACGGATGTGGGGGAGCTGTTTTTT
>TRBV5-8|NA|TRBJ1-2|few
CASSLDPYGYTF
TGTGCCAGCAGCTTGGATCCCTATGGCTACACCTTC
>TRBV7-2|NA|TRBJ2-1|NA
CASSPHASSYNEQFF
TGTGCCAGCAGCCCCCACGCCAGCTCCTACAATGAGCAGTTCTTC
>TRBV30|TRBD2|TRBJ2-1|NA
CAWSAWTSEDRWDRLNEQFF
TGTGCCTGGAGCGCCTGGACTAGCGAAGACCGCTGGGATCGACTGAATGAGCAGTTCTTC
>TRBV25-1|NA|TRBJ1-4|NA
CASSEPGRGFEKLFF
TGTGCCAGCAGTGAACCCGGCAGGGGTTTTGAAAAACTGTTTTTT